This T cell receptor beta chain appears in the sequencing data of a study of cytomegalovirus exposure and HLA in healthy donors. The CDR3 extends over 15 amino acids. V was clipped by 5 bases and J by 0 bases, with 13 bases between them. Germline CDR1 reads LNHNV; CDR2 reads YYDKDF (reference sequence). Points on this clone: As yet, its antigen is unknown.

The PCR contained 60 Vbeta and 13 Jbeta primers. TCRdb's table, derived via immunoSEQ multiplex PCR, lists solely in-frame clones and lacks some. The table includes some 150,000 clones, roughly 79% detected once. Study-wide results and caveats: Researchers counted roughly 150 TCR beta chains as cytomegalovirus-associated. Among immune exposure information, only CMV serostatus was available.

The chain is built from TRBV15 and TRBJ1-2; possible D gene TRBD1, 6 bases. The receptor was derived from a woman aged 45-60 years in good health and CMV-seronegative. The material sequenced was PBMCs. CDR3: CATSPQTGANYGYTF. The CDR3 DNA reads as TGTGCCACCAGCCCCCAGACAGGAGCTAACTATGGCTACACCTTC.